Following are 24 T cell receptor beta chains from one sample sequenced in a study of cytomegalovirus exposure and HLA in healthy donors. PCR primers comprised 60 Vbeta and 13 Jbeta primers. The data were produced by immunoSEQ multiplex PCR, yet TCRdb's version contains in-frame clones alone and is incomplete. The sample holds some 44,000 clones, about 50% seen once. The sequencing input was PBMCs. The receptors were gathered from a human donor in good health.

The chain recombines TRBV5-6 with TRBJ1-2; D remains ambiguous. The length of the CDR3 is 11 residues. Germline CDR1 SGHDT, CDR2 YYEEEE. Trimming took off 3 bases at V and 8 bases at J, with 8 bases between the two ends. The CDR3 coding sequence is TGTGCCAGCAGCTCGGGGTACGGCTACACCTTC. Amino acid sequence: CASSSGYGYTF.

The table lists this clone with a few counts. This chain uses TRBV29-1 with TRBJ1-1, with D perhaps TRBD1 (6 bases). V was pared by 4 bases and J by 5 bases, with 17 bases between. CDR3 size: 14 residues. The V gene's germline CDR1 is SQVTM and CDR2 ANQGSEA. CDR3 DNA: TGCAGCGTTGCCGGTCGTCAGGGGAAGACTGAAGCTTTCTTT. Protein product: CSVAGRQGKTEAFF.

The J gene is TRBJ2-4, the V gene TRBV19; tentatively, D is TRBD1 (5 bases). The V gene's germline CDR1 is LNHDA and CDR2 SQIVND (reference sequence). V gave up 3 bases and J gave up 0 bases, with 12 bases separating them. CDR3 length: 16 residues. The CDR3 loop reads CASSIDSLLAKNIQYF. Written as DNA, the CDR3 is TGTGCCAGTAGTATTGACAGCCTCCTAGCCAAAAACATTCAGTACTTC.

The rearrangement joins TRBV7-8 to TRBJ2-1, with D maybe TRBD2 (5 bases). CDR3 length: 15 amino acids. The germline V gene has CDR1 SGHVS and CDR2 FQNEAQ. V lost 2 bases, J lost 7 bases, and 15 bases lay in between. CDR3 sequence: CASSLSHERLNEQFF. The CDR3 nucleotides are TGTGCCAGCAGCTTAAGCCATGAGCGGTTAAATGAGCAGTTCTTC.

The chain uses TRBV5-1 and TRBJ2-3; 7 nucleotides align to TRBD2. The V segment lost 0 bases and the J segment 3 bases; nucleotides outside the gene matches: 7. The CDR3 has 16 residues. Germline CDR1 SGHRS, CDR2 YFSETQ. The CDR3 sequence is CASSLGPLAETDTQYF. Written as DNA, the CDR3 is TGCGCCAGCAGCTTGGGACCTCTAGCGGAAACAGATACGCAGTATTTT.

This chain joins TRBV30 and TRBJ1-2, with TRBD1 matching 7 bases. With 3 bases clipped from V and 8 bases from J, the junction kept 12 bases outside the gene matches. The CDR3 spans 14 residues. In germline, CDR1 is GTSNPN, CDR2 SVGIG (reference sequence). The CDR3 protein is CAWSHLGGVRGYTF. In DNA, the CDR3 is TGTGCCTGGAGCCACCTAGGGGGCGTCCGGGGCTACACCTTC. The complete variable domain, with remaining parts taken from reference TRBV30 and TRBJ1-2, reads SQTIHQWPATLVQPVGSPLSLECTVEGTSNPNLYWYRQAAGRGLQLLFYSVGIGQISSEVPQNLSASRPQDRQFILSSKKLLLSDSGFYLCAWSHLGGVRGYTFGSGTRLTVV.

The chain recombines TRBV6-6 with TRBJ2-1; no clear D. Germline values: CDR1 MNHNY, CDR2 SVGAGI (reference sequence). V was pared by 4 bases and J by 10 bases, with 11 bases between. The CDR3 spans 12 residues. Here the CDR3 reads CASSSRVSEQFF. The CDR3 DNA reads TGTGCCAGCAGTTCCCGCGTGTCCGAGCAGTTCTTC.

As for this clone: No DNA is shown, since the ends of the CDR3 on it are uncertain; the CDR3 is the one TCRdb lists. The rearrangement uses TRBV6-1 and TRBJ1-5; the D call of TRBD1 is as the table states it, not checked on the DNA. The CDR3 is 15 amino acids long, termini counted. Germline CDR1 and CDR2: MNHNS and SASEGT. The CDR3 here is CASSTSGQPNQPQHF.

The CDR3 coding sequence is TGTGCCAGCAGTTACCCCGGTCGGGGGAACTATGGCTACACCTTC. Translating it yields CASSYPGRGNYGYTF. The V call is TRBV6-6, the J call TRBJ1-2; tentatively, D is TRBD1 (5 bases). Germline V gene sequence: CDR1 MNHNY, CDR2 SVGAGI (reference sequence). The CDR3 is 15 residues long. V lost 2 bases, J lost 2 bases, and 12 bases lay in between.

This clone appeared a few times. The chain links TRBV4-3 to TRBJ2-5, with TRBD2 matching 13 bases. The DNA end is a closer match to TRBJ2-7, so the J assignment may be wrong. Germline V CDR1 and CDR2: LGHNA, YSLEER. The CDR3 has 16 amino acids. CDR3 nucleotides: TGCGCCAGCAGTCCTCGGACTAGCGGGAGTAACCACGAGCAGTACTTC. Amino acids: CASSPRTSGSNHEQYF.

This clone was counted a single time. CDR3 sequence: CAGREYQETQYF. For the CDR3, the DNA is TGTGCCGGTCGTGAGTACCAAGAGACCCAGTACTTC. The gene calls are TRBV2 and TRBJ2-5; D is uncertain. The CDR3 runs 12 residues. Germline lookup yields CDR1 SNHLY and CDR2 FYNNEI. V lost 11 bases and J 0 bases, leaving 10 bases between the germline ends. Based on the CDR3 plus reference TRBV2 and TRBJ2-5, the full variable domain is EPEVTQTPSHQVTQMGQEVILRCVPISNHLYFYWYRQILGQKVEFLVSFYNNEISEKSEIFDDQFSVERPDGSNFTLKIRSTKLEDSAMYFCAGREYQETQYFGPGTRLLVL.

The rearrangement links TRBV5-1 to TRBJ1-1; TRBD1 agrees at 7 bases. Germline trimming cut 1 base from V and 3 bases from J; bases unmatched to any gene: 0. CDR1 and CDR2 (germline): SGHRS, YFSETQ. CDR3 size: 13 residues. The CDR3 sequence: CASSLTGDTEAFF. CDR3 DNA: TGCGCCAGCAGCTTGACAGGGGACACTGAAGCTTTCTTT.

The CDR3 region is CASSHGTANTEAFF. The CDR3 region has the DNA TGTGCCAGCAGCCATGGGACAGCTAACACTGAAGCTTTCTTT. This chain joins TRBV7-9 and TRBJ1-1, with 7 bases identical to TRBD1. The ends lost 5 bases at V and 2 bases at J; junction bases unmatched: 5. The CDR3 totals 14 residues. From germline, CDR1 is SEHNR and CDR2 FQNEAQ (reference sequence).

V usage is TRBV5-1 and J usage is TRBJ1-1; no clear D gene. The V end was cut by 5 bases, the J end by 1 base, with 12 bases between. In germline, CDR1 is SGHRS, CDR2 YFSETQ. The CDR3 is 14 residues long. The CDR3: CASRMNEGNTEAFF. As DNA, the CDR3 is TGCGCCAGCAGAATGAATGAGGGGAACACTGAAGCTTTCTTT.

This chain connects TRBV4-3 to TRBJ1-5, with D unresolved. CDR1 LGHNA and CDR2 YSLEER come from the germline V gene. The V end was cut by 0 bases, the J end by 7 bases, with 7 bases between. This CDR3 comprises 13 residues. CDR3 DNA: TGCGCCAGCAGCCAAGAGGAGAGGCAGCCCCAGCATTTT. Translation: CASSQEERQPQHF.

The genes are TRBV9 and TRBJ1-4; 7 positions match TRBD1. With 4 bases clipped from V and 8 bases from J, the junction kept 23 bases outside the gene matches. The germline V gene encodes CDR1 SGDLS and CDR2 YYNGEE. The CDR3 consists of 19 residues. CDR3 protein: CASSQVWLRGRKRGEKLFF. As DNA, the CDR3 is TGTGCCAGCAGCCAAGTTTGGTTAAGGGGGCGAAAAAGGGGAGAAAAACTGTTTTTT.

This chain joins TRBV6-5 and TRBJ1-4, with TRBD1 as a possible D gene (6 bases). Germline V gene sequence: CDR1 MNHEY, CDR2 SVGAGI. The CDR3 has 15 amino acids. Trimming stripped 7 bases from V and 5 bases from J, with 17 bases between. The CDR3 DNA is TGTGCCAGCAAGCCCCAGGGGCGGGAGAATGAAAAACTGTTTTTT. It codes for CASKPQGRENEKLFF.

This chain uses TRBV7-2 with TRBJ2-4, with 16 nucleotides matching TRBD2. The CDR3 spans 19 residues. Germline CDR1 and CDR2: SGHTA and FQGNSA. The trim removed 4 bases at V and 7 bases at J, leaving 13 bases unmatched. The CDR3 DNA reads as TGTGCCAGCAGCTCCGATCCCGGGACTAGCGGGAGGGCCGAGAACATTCAGTACTTC. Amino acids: CASSSDPGTSGRAENIQYF.

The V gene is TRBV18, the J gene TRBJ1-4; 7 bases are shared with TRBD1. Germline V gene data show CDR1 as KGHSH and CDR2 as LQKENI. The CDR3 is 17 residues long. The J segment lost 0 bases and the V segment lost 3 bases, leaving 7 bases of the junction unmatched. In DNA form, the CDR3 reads TGTGCCAGCTCACCGACCACAGGGGTTACAACTAATGAAAAACTGTTTTTT. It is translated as CASSPTTGVTTNEKLFF.

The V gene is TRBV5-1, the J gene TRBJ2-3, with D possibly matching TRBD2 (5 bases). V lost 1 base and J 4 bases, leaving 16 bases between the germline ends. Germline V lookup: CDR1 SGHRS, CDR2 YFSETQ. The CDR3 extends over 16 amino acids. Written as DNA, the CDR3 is TGCGCCAGCAGCTTGTGGGGTCAAACCGGGGCAGATACGCAGTATTTT. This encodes CASSLWGQTGADTQYF. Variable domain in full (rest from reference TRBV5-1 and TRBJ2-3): KAGVTQTPRYLIKTRGQQVTLSCSPISGHRSVSWYQQTPGQGLQFLFEYFSETQRNKGNFPGRFSGRQFSNSRSEMNVSTLELGDSALYLCASSLWGQTGADTQYFGPGTRLTVL.

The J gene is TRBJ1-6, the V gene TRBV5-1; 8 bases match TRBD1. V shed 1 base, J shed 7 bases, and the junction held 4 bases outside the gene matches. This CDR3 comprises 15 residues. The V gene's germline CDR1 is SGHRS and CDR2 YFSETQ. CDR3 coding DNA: TGCGCCAGCAGCTTGTCCCGGACAGGGAATTCACCCCTCCACTTT. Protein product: CASSLSRTGNSPLHF.

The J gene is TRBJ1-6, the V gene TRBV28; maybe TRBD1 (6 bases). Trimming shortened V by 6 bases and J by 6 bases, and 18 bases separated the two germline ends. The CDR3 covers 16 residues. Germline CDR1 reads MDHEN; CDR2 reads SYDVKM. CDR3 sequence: CASRGLSTGSNSPLHF. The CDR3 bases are TGTGCCAGCAGGGGTTTATCGACAGGTTCTAATTCACCCCTCCACTTT.

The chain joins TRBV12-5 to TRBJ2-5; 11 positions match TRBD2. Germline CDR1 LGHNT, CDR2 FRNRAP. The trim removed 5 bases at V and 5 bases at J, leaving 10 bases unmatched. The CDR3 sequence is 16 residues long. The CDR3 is CASGATSGRFVETQYF. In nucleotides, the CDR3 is TGTGCTAGTGGTGCCACTAGCGGGAGATTCGTGGAGACCCAGTACTTC. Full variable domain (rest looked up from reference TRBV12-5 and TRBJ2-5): DARVTQTPRHKVTEMGQEVTMRCQPILGHNTVFWYRQTMMQGLELLAYFRNRAPLDDSGMPKDRFSAEMPDATLATLKIQPSEPRDSAVYFCASGATSGRFVETQYFGPGTRLLVL.

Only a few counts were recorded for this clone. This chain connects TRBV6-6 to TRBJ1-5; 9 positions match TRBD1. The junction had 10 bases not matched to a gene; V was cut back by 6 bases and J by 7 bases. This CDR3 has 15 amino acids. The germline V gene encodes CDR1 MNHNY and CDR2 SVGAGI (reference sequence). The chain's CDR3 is CASRVQGAREQPQHF. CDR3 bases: TGTGCCAGCAGAGTACAGGGGGCGCGGGAACAGCCCCAGCATTTT.